This T cell receptor beta chain was recovered during a study of CD8+ T cells in alopecia areata. General study points: Mouse data revealed clearer TCR sharing than patient data did, a gap possibly tied to HLA. Clonality exceeded that of normal scalp in lesional scalp, most notably in alopecia totalis/universalis.

To note about this clone: Its antigen is not identified.

The V gene lost 0 bases and the J gene lost 1 base, with 10 bases spanning the gap. Germline V gives CDR1 SQVTM, CDR2 ANQGSEA. The length of the CDR3 is 16 residues. Reverse transcribed after extraction, RNA yielded cDNA as the sequencing template. Assay: immunoSEQ multiplex PCR; the TCRdb copy retains only in-frame clones and omits some. This sample has 130,000 or so clones, with about 51% found just once. Those with alopecia areata gave lesional scalp punch biopsies and peripheral blood. CD4+ and CD8+ T cells were sorted from PBMCs stained for CD3, CD4 and CD8. V usage is TRBV29-1 and J usage is TRBJ2-6; no reliable D call. Specimen: NKG2D-low CD8+ T cells sorted from blood. The receptor comes from a human donor with alopecia areata. As DNA, the CDR3 is TGCAGCGTTGAAGAGAAGCTCGAGTCTGGGGCCAACGTCCTGACTTTC. Residues: CSVEEKLESGANVLTF.